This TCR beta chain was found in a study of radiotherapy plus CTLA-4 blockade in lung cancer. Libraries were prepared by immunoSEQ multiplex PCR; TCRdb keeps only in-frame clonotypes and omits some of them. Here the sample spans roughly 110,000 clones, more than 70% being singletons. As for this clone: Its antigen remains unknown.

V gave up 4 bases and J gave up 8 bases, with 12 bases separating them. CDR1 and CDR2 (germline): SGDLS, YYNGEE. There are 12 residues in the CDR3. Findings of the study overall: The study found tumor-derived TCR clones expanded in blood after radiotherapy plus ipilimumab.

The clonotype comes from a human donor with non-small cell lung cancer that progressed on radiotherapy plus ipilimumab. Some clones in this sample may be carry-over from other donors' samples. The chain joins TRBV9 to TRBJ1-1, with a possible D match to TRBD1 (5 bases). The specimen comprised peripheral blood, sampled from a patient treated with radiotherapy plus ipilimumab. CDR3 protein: CASSPGTLEAFF. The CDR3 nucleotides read TGTGCCAGCAGCCCCGGGACCCTGGAAGCTTTCTTT.